A single sample gave rise to the 15 T cell receptor beta chains below, sequenced in a study of blood T cell repertoires in COVID-19. Libraries were prepared by immunoSEQ multiplex PCR; TCRdb keeps only in-frame clonotypes and omits some of them. Of 110,000 to 150,000 clones listed, about 90% are singletons. Sequencing used peripheral blood. The receptors come from a man between 45 and 60 years old with active or convalescent COVID-19.

This clone appeared a few times. The CDR3 DNA is TGTGCCAGCAGCCAAGCAGCGGGAGGCCCCGGGGAGCTGTTTTTT. This gives the protein CASSQAAGGPGELFF. V is TRBV4-2 and J is TRBJ2-2; 9 positions match TRBD2. The CDR3 length is 15 residues. The V and J ends lost 1 base and 6 bases, in that order; junction bases with no gene match: 3. Germline V gene lookup returns CDR1 LGHNA and CDR2 YNFKEQ.

V and J are TRBV6-2 or TRBV6-3 and TRBJ2-7, with 9 bases aligning to TRBD1. V lost 6 bases to trimming and J lost 2 bases; unmatched junction nucleotides: 14. CDR1 MNHEY and CDR2 SVGEGT come from the germline V gene. CDR3 length: 17 residues. The CDR3 region is CASSPMKGGQGTYEQYF. In DNA, the CDR3 is TGTGCCAGCAGCCCTATGAAGGGGGGACAGGGCACCTACGAGCAGTACTTC.

The V and J genes are TRBV2 and TRBJ1-5, with D tentatively TRBD1 (5 bases). Germline values: CDR1 SNHLY, CDR2 FYNNEI. The V gene lost 4 bases and the J gene lost 3 bases, with 10 bases spanning the gap. The CDR3 runs to 14 residues. The CDR3 bases are TGTGCCAGCAGTGCCGACAGACTCAATCAGCCCCAGCATTTT. Its translation: CASSADRLNQPQHF.

J is TRBJ1-2 and V is TRBV18; 8 nucleotides line up with TRBD1. The CDR3 loop spans 14 amino acids. The germline V gene has CDR1 KGHSH and CDR2 LQKENI. Germline trimming cut 3 bases from V and 6 bases from J; bases unmatched to any gene: 6. Here the CDR3 DNA reads TGTGCCAGCTCACCGGACAGGGTAGTGGATGGCTACACCTTC. It translates to CASSPDRVVDGYTF.

The gene calls are TRBV6-5 and TRBJ2-3; D unresolved. The germline CDR1 and CDR2 sequences are MNHEY and SVGAGI. The CDR3 extends over 14 amino acids. Trimming took 0 bases from V and 2 from J, leaving 6 bases between them. The CDR3 loop is CASSYSIYTDTQYF. The DNA for the CDR3 is TGTGCCAGCAGTTACTCTATATACACAGATACGCAGTATTTT.

The rearrangement uses TRBV7-6 and TRBJ2-5; 8 bases fit TRBD2. The ends lost 3 bases at V and 5 bases at J; junction bases unmatched: 11. Germline CDR1 and CDR2: SGHVS and FNYEAQ. The CDR3 has 16 amino acids. This CDR3 reads CASSFLALGGGETQYF. The CDR3 region has the DNA TGTGCCAGCAGCTTCCTTGCACTTGGCGGGGGGGAGACCCAGTACTTC. Full variable domain (missing parts from reference TRBV7-6 and TRBJ2-5): GAGVSQSPRYKVTKRGQDVALRCDPISGHVSLYWYRQALGQGPEFLTYFNYEAQQDKSGLPNDRFSAERPEGSISTLTIQRTEQRDSAMYRCASSFLALGGGETQYFGPGTRLLVL.

CDR3 sequence reads: CASSARDTDTQYF. The DNA for the CDR3 is TGTGCCAGCAGTGCCAGGGACACAGATACGCAGTATTTT. The genes are TRBV25-1 and TRBJ2-3; D perhaps matches TRBD1 (5 bases). V lost 4 bases and J lost 2, with 7 bases in between. CDR3 length: 13 residues. Germline V gives CDR1 MGHDK, CDR2 SYGVNS.

This chain connects TRBV18 to TRBJ2-5; unclear D gene. The germline CDR1 and CDR2 sequences are KGHSH and LQKENI. The CDR3 has 14 amino acids. V was trimmed by 2 bases and J by 5 bases, leaving 12 bases between them. This CDR3 reads CASSPTATWETQYF. CDR3 bases: TGTGCCAGCTCACCAACAGCTACGTGGGAGACCCAGTACTTC.

The rearrangement links TRBV3-1 (or the pseudogene TRBV3-2) to TRBJ2-6, with no clear D. Trimming left V 1 base short and J 2 bases short, with 6 bases between. CDR1 and CDR2 from the germline V gene are LGHDT and YNNKEL (reference sequence). This CDR3 comprises 15 residues. Here the CDR3 DNA reads TGTGCCAGCAGCCAAGGCGTACCTGGGGCCAACGTCCTGACTTTC. Protein product: CASSQGVPGANVLTF.

The genes are TRBV19 and TRBJ1-6, with D tentatively TRBD1 (6 bases). Between the trimmed V and J ends, which lost 5 bases and 10 bases, there was a span of 12 bases. The CDR3 covers 13 residues. Germline lookup yields CDR1 LNHDA and CDR2 SQIVND (reference sequence). The CDR3 sequence is CASSGRGRSPLHF. The DNA for the CDR3 is TGTGCCAGTAGTGGCAGGGGCCGCTCACCCCTCCACTTT.

This CDR3 is CASSESAGTGELFF. The CDR3 DNA follows: TGTGCCAGCAGTGAATCCGCCGGGACCGGGGAGCTGTTTTTT. This chain joins TRBV25-1 and TRBJ2-2, with D hard to call. The ends were cut back, 1 base at V and 5 bases at J, with 8 bases in the middle. Germline lookup yields CDR1 MGHDK and CDR2 SYGVNS. This CDR3 spans 14 amino acids.

The V and J genes are TRBV4-2 and TRBJ1-2, with D unresolved. The ends were cut back, 2 bases at V and 9 bases at J, with 13 bases in the middle. Germline loops: CDR1 LGHNA, CDR2 YNFKEQ. The CDR3 extends over 13 amino acids. CDR3 in amino acids: CASSQRDQASYTF. The DNA for the CDR3 is TGTGCCAGCAGCCAAAGAGATCAGGCGAGCTACACCTTC.

This clone has just a few counts. In the same sample, other DNA sequences code for this CDR3. The chain carries TRBV5-1 and TRBJ2-2; 10 nucleotides line up with TRBD1. The CDR3 is 15 amino acids. Germline assignment: CDR1 SGHRS and CDR2 YFSETQ. Trimming removed 4 bases from V and 3 bases from J; junction bases left unmatched: 3. CDR3: CASSPGQGHTGELFF. In nucleotides, the CDR3 is TGCGCCAGCAGCCCGGGACAGGGGCACACCGGGGAGCTGTTTTTT.

The J gene is TRBJ2-2, the V gene TRBV7-2; 9 nucleotides line up with TRBD1. The CDR3 has 14 amino acids. From germline, CDR1 is SGHTA and CDR2 FQGNSA. V was clipped by 6 bases and J by 5 bases; unmatched bases: 4. The CDR3 DNA reads TGTGCCAGCAGGGGACAGGGTCTTACCGGGGAGCTGTTTTTT. Protein sequence: CASRGQGLTGELFF.

The V gene is TRBV5-3, the J gene TRBJ2-7, with TRBD2 identical over 13 bases. TRBV5-3 is treated as an ORF (open reading frame) with a function not yet certain. The CDR3 has 15 residues. After removal of 4 bases from V and 4 bases from J, the junction contained 5 bases not matched to a gene. CDR3 loop: CARSARTSGSYEQYF. CDR3 coding DNA: TGTGCCAGAAGCGCCAGGACTAGCGGGAGTTACGAGCAGTACTTC.